The text below deals with one TCR beta chain. Its antigen is still unknown. Qualities for individual bases were not recorded, and no much larger clone is one base off. Its CDR3 holds 16 amino acids, cysteine through phenylalanine. Only CDR3 DNA remains: 48 bases, in frame from the first base. Looking up the germline V gene yields CDR1 SGDLS and CDR2 YYNGEE. V has 3 bases trimmed and J has 5 bases trimmed; junction bases matching no gene number 7. The library was obtained by the immunoSEQ multiplex PCR assay. The hsTCRB Kit was used according to the manufacturer's protocol to amplify rearranged TCR beta chain sequences. TCRB libraries were sequenced on an Illumina MiSeq. Turning to the authors' computational methods: The kit vendor's proprietary platform handled demultiplexing, trimming and gene mapping. As stored in TCRdb, this immuneACCESS dataset retains in-frame rearrangements with V and J assigned. A fraction of the clones does not appear; measured against another copy, unresolved V genes explain less than half of the discrepancy, and the remainder lacks a known reason. V, J and clone size derive from that table, while D and trimming were established from the DNA sequence. For this sample the table gives around 46,000 clones, of which 78% were detected only once. The ten largest clones take up roughly 5% of the sample.

In the paper's terms, the time point label means: week 5, during vaccination. Each vaccine dose, consisting of 300 ug of a 20-mer mutant IDH1 peptide in Montanide, was administered subcutaneously with topical imiquimod. Newly diagnosed WHO grade 3 or 4 IDH1-mutant astrocytomas showing loss of nuclear ATRX were present in the donors. The samples were drawn from NOA16, a multicentre, single-arm, open-label phase I trial in Germany that tested a mutant IDH1 peptide vaccine in humans for the first time. Genomic DNA for TCRB sequencing was extracted from EDTA blood using the DNeasy Blood and Tissue Kit. The data stem from a study of a mutant IDH1 vaccine in newly diagnosed glioma (dated by TCRdb to about 2021). Broadly, across the study: Eight vaccinations were administered to patients in weeks 1, 3, 5, 7, 11, 15, 19 and 23, corresponding to visits V03 through V10. Vaccination began 4-6 weeks after radiotherapy alone, or alongside temozolomide cycles in the chemotherapy-containing groups. For exploratory analyses, longitudinal TCRB deep sequencing was carried out in about 26 treated patients wherever samples were available. Of the 30 to 35 treated patients, 62.5% were male and around 38% were female, and a mean age of 40.4 years was recorded. Before enrollment, most patients had been given radiochemotherapy with temozolomide as standard therapy, while the rest had received either radiotherapy alone or temozolomide alone. Peripheral blood samples were drawn at six visits, namely V03 (baseline), V05, V07, V10, V12 and V13.

Study-wide findings and limitations: Immune responses induced by the vaccine were seen in over 80% of patients across multiple MHC alleles. According to the authors, sample limitations meant that analyses of patient blood samples could not be reproduced. Changes in the top peripheral T cell clonotypes picked up by TCRB sequencing did not appear to be linked to pseudoprogression. Selection of PBMC samples for TCRB deep sequencing was based on availability.

The sample here was PBMCs, taken from a glioma patient whose treatment included an IDH1 peptide vaccine. Rearrangement joined TRBV9 to TRBJ2-3, and TRBD2 aligns with 12 junction nucleotides. This TCR derives from a man aged 50 to 60 with glioma. The CDR3: CASSAYTSGGIDTQYF. The sequence in DNA is TGTGCCAGCAGCGCCTATACTAGCGGGGGGATAGATACGCAGTATTTT.